This TCR beta chain derives from a study of technical replicates of blood from several donors. Germline-derived CDR1 and CDR2 are SGHRS and YFSETQ. Losses at the gene ends were 4 bases for V and 1 base for J; bases not matched to a gene: 7. The CDR3 is 15 amino acids. Here immunoSEQ multiplex PCR was the method, and the copy in TCRdb shows in-frame clones only, minus some. The sample lists 65,000 to 85,000 clones; 75% to 95% were seen once. Input material: T cells isolated from PBMCs. The receptor was derived from a human donor in good health. The J gene is TRBJ1-1, the V gene TRBV5-1; TRBD1 matches at 7 bases. The CDR3 nucleotides are TGCGCCAGCAGCCGCGACAGGGTTGAGAACACTGAAGCTTTCTTT. It specifies CASSRDRVENTEAFF.